Below are 30 T cell receptor beta chains sequenced from a single sample in a study of shared clonotypes between healthy human individuals. Repertoires were generated with immunoSEQ multiplex PCR, while TCRdb's copy carries only in-frame clones and drops some. The repertoire holds approximately 500,000 clones, with more than 65% as singletons. The sample comprised PBMCs. These receptors came from a woman aged 40 to 50 in good health. Some clones in this sample may be carry-over from other donors' samples.

This sequence joins TRBV10-3 and TRBJ1-5; D is unclear. Per the germline V gene, CDR1 is ENHRY and CDR2 is SYGVKD. This CDR3 is built from 14 residues. V shed 3 bases and J shed 7 bases, with 13 bases lying between them. The CDR3 here is CAISEGGLGQPQHF. CDR3 coding DNA: TGTGCCATCAGTGAAGGTGGGTTGGGACAGCCCCAGCATTTT.

DNA for the CDR3: TGTGCCAGCAGCGACACACAGCGGGGGAAACTGTTTTTT. Encoded protein: CASSDTQRGKLFF. This chain connects TRBV7-2 to TRBJ1-4; D possibly corresponds to TRBD1 (5 bases). Germline V gives CDR1 SGHTA, CDR2 FQGNSA. This CDR3 spans 13 amino acids. The germline V and J ends were trimmed by 5 bases and 11 bases, with 15 bases remaining between them.

The chain employs TRBV19 and TRBJ1-6; 10 bases are shared with TRBD1. V shed 3 bases and J 10 bases; nucleotides not matched to a gene: 6. CDR1 LNHDA and CDR2 SQIVND come from the germline V gene (reference sequence). The CDR3 is made up of 15 amino acids. The CDR3 region is CASSMGQGFRSPLHF. The CDR3 DNA reads TGTGCCAGTAGTATGGGACAGGGGTTTCGGTCACCCCTCCACTTT.

This sequence joins TRBV7-3 and TRBJ2-1; D possibly matches TRBD1 or TRBD2 (6 bases each). CDR3 length equals 15 residues. V was trimmed by 2 bases and J by 8 bases, leaving 16 bases between them. Germline-derived CDR1 and CDR2 are SGHTA and FQGTGA. Here the CDR3 reads CASSLEGGGPYEQFF. Written as DNA, the CDR3 is TGTGCCAGCAGCTTAGAGGGGGGTGGTCCCTATGAGCAGTTCTTC.

The genes are TRBV10-3 and TRBJ2-1; 11 nucleotides align to TRBD1. CDR1 and CDR2 from the germline V gene are ENHRY and SYGVKD. This CDR3 has 14 amino acids. V was pared by 10 bases and J by 7 bases, with 9 bases of the junction left unmatched. This CDR3 reads CATNTGQGVNEQFF. CDR3 DNA: TGTGCCACCAACACGGGACAGGGGGTGAATGAGCAGTTCTTC.

The genes are TRBV4-1 and TRBJ2-5; D tentatively reads TRBD1 or TRBD2 (6 bases each). V lost 3 bases, J lost 2 bases, and 19 bases lay in between. The CDR3 is 17 residues long. Germline-derived CDR1 and CDR2 are MGHRA and YSYEKL. The CDR3 region has the DNA TGCGCCAGCAGCCATATGGGTGAGGGGGGTTGGCAAGAGACCCAGTACTTC. Residues: CASSHMGEGGWQETQYF.

This clone was counted many times. The V and J genes are TRBV7-9 and TRBJ2-1; TRBD1 agrees at 7 bases. V shed 5 bases, J shed 9 bases, and the junction held 16 bases outside the gene matches. The germline V gene encodes CDR1 SEHNR and CDR2 FQNEAQ (reference sequence). CDR3 length: 16 amino acids. The CDR3 loop is CASSKAGTGAAREQFF. As DNA, the CDR3 is TGTGCCAGCAGCAAAGCCGGCACAGGGGCCGCACGTGAGCAGTTCTTC.

The V gene is TRBV11-2, the J gene TRBJ2-2; the match to TRBD1 covers 8 bases. CDR1 is SGHAT, CDR2 FQNNGV, per germline. The CDR3 is 14 amino acids. V lost 5 bases to trimming and J lost 9 bases; unmatched junction nucleotides: 8. CDR3 protein: CASSKPPGGRELFF. The CDR3 coding sequence is TGTGCCAGCAGCAAGCCCCCAGGGGGCAGGGAGCTGTTTTTT.

This chain joins TRBV4-1 and TRBJ2-3; tentatively, D is TRBD1 or TRBD2 (5 bases each). The CDR3 consists of 15 residues. Germline CDR1 is MGHRA and CDR2 is YSYEKL. Trimming took off 5 bases at V and 4 bases at J, with 16 bases between the two ends. The CDR3 loop is CASSSREGMADTQYF. CDR3 nucleotides: TGCGCCAGCAGCTCCCGAGAGGGGATGGCAGATACGCAGTATTTT.

This rearrangement joins TRBV28 to TRBJ2-7; D is perhaps TRBD2 (5 bases). Trimming left V 6 bases short and J 6 bases short, with 24 bases between. This CDR3 is built from 16 residues. The germline gives CDR1 MDHEN, CDR2 SYDVKM. In DNA, the CDR3 is TGTGCCAGCAGCCCTCCCGACGGGGAATGGAGAGGCGAGCAGTACTTC. This sequence encodes CASSPPDGEWRGEQYF.

This clone has only a few counts. V usage is TRBV27 and J usage is TRBJ1-2; 8 bases align to TRBD1. The CDR3 is 12 residues long. CDR1 and CDR2 from the germline V gene are MNHEY and SMNVEV (reference sequence). J was trimmed by 10 bases and V by 4 bases; bases with no gene match: 5. CDR3 in amino acids: CASSSTGVDYTF. CDR3 DNA: TGTGCCAGCAGTTCGACAGGGGTGGACTACACCTTC.

This clone has only a few counts. CDR3 sequence: CASSYGGGDYEQYF. CDR3 DNA sequence: TGTGCCAGCAGCTACGGGGGTGGAGACTACGAGCAGTACTTC. This sequence joins TRBV7-9 and TRBJ2-7, with D perhaps matching TRBD2 (6 bases). Trimming stripped 4 bases from V and 3 bases from J, with 13 bases between. CDR1 is SEHNR and CDR2 is FQNEAQ in the germline V gene (reference sequence). This CDR3 has 14 amino acids.

The rearrangement joins TRBV28 to TRBJ2-2; no clear D. CDR3 length: 14 amino acids. V lost 1 base, J lost 5 bases, and 8 bases lay in between. In germline, CDR1 is MDHEN, CDR2 SYDVKM. The CDR3 spells CASSLSDFTGELFF. As DNA, the CDR3 is TGTGCCAGCAGTTTATCTGATTTTACCGGGGAGCTGTTTTTT.

The chain links TRBV5-5 to TRBJ1-5; D remains unclear. This CDR3 is built from 15 residues. V dropped 1 base and J dropped 0 bases, with 8 bases sitting between them. Germline lookup yields CDR1 SGHKS and CDR2 YYEKEE (reference sequence). The CDR3, as DNA: TGTGCCAGCAGCTTGAGTGGAGGTAGCAATCAGCCCCAGCATTTT. Protein sequence: CASSLSGGSNQPQHF.

The rearrangement uses TRBV28 and TRBJ1-5; tentatively, D is TRBD1 (5 bases). The CDR3 covers 15 residues. CDR1 MDHEN and CDR2 SYDVKM come from the germline V gene. V was shortened by 1 base and J by 9 bases, with 16 bases between the two germline ends. The CDR3 reads CASSLLAGWGGPQHF. The CDR3 bases are TGTGCCAGCAGTTTATTGGCAGGGTGGGGGGGGCCCCAGCATTTT.

The chain is built from TRBV2 and TRBJ2-5, with 7 bases identical to TRBD1. This CDR3 is 13 amino acids long. The germline gives CDR1 SNHLY, CDR2 FYNNEI. V was pared by 6 bases and J by 4 bases, with 5 bases of the junction left unmatched. The CDR3 nucleotides read TGTGCCAGCAGGGGACAGTCGAGAGAGACCCAGTACTTC. Translating gives CASRGQSRETQYF.

CDR3 bases: TGCGCCAGCAGCCGGGACCCGGGGGACTATGGCTACACCTTC. This codes for CASSRDPGDYGYTF. The chain couples TRBV5-1 to TRBJ1-2; a weak D match, TRBD1 (5 bases). Trimming shortened V by 4 bases and J by 3 bases, and 13 bases separated the two germline ends. CDR3 length: 14 residues. Germline V CDR1 and CDR2: SGHRS, YFSETQ.

CDR3 protein: CASSQPARGNTGELFF. Here the CDR3 DNA reads TGCGCCAGCAGCCAACCCGCCCGTGGGAACACCGGGGAGCTGTTTTTT. The genes are TRBV4-1 and TRBJ2-2; D remains unclear. Germline CDR1 MGHRA, CDR2 YSYEKL. V was shortened by 2 bases and J by 1 base, with 11 bases between the two germline ends. This CDR3 is built from 16 residues.

This rearrangement joins TRBV5-1 to TRBJ2-5; D possibly uses TRBD1 or TRBD2 (6 bases each). CDR1 and CDR2 (germline): SGHRS, YFSETQ. The CDR3 extends over 15 amino acids. V shed 5 bases and J shed 2 bases, with 16 bases lying between them. This CDR3 reads CASSLRDKRQETQYF. The DNA of the CDR3 is TGCGCCAGCAGTCTGCGGGACAAAAGACAAGAGACCCAGTACTTC. Full variable domain (missing parts from reference TRBV5-1 and TRBJ2-5): KAGVTQTPRYLIKTRGQQVTLSCSPISGHRSVSWYQQTPGQGLQFLFEYFSETQRNKGNFPGRFSGRQFSNSRSEMNVSTLELGDSALYLCASSLRDKRQETQYFGPGTRLLVL.

The chain carries TRBV6-1 and TRBJ1-4, with D hard to call. This CDR3 region has 13 residues. The germline gives CDR1 MNHNS, CDR2 SASEGT. Trimming left V 2 bases short and J 8 bases short, with 9 bases between. The CDR3 DNA sequence: TGTGCCAGCAGTGAAAGGTGGGAGGAAAAACTGTTTTTT. This gives the protein CASSERWEEKLFF.

V is TRBV9 and J is TRBJ2-5; D may be TRBD2 (6 bases). CDR3 length: 14 residues. V was trimmed by 0 bases and J by 4 bases, leaving 10 bases between them. From germline, CDR1 is SGDLS and CDR2 YYNGEE. The CDR3 protein is CASSVGSGLETQYF. The CDR3 region has the DNA TGTGCCAGCAGCGTAGGGAGCGGGTTAGAGACCCAGTACTTC.

This clone has a single count. This chain links TRBV9 with TRBJ2-2; D gene unclear. From germline, CDR1 is SGDLS and CDR2 YYNGEE. V lost 2 bases and J 5 bases, leaving 10 bases between the germline ends. The CDR3 runs 14 residues. CDR3 coding DNA: TGTGCCAGCAGCGTTTGGGATAGAACCGGGGAGCTGTTTTTT. Amino acid sequence: CASSVWDRTGELFF.

J is TRBJ2-7 and V is TRBV6-6, with a weak D call TRBD1 (6 bases). Germline V gene lookup returns CDR1 MNHNY and CDR2 SVGAGI (reference sequence). Trimming shortened V by 2 bases and J by 7 bases, and 12 bases separated the two germline ends. This CDR3 region has 13 residues. Written as DNA, the CDR3 is TGTGCCAGCAGTTACCTGGGGGCAAGAGAGCAGTACTTC. This translates into CASSYLGAREQYF.

This clone was detected only a few times. The V call is TRBV5-1, the J call TRBJ2-7; 7 bases align to TRBD2. This CDR3 comprises 14 residues. V shed 4 bases, J shed 5 bases, and the junction held 9 bases outside the gene matches. CDR1 is SGHRS, CDR2 YFSETQ, per germline. The chain's CDR3 is CASSSGTPPNEQYF. Written as DNA, the CDR3 is TGCGCCAGCAGCAGCGGGACTCCACCCAACGAGCAGTACTTC.

The CDR3 reads CASSQGTGGGGTEAFF. The CDR3 nucleotides read TGTGCCAGCAGCCAAGGGACAGGTGGTGGGGGCACTGAAGCTTTCTTT. V usage is TRBV11-2 and J usage is TRBJ1-1; 8 nucleotides agree with TRBD1. Germline CDR1 reads SGHAT; CDR2 reads FQNNGV. The CDR3 is made up of 16 amino acids. V trimming: 5 bases; J trimming: 4 bases; junction bases outside the gene matches: 12. Using reference TRBV11-2 and TRBJ1-1 for the parts outside the CDR3, the full variable domain is EAGVAQSPRYKIIEKRQSVAFWCNPISGHATLYWYQQILGQGPKLLIQFQNNGVVDDSQLPKDRFSAERLKGVDSTLKIQPAKLEDSAVYLCASSQGTGGGGTEAFFGQGTRLTVV.

The chain employs TRBV6-6 and TRBJ2-7; 14 bases fit TRBD2. The V and J ends lost 7 bases and 6 bases, in that order; junction bases with no gene match: 8. The CDR3 has 15 residues. Germline CDR1 and CDR2: MNHNY and SVGAGI (reference sequence). The CDR3 sequence: CASTISGTSGSEQYF. CDR3 DNA: TGTGCCAGCACCATCTCCGGGACTAGCGGGAGCGAGCAGTACTTC.

V and J are TRBV5-1 and TRBJ2-2; 13 bases are a match to TRBD2. Germline trimming cut 4 bases from V and 4 bases from J; bases unmatched to any gene: 4. Per germline, CDR1 SGHRS and CDR2 YFSETQ. This CDR3 comprises 16 residues. The CDR3 sequence: CASSPRLAGGTGELFF. The CDR3 DNA is TGCGCCAGCAGCCCGCGACTAGCGGGAGGCACCGGGGAGCTGTTTTTT.

V is TRBV2 and J is TRBJ1-3; D is perhaps TRBD1 (5 bases). Germline lookup yields CDR1 SNHLY and CDR2 FYNNEI. V dropped 11 bases and J dropped 4 bases, with 12 bases sitting between them. There are 12 residues in the CDR3. The DNA of the CDR3 is TGTGCCGGGGGAGAAGGAGGAAACACCATATATTTT. Translation: CAGGEGGNTIYF.

The chain has TRBV20-1 and TRBJ1-1; TRBD1 might be the D (5 bases). The CDR3 is 11 residues long. V was pared by 6 bases and J by 6 bases, with 11 bases between. CDR1 and CDR2 from the germline V gene are DFQATT and SNEGSKA (reference sequence). The CDR3 sequence is CSAPAGPEAFF. As DNA, the CDR3 is TGCAGTGCCCCGGCGGGGCCTGAAGCTTTCTTT.

Of note for this clone: Other nucleotide sequences from this sample produce the same CDR3. The chain links TRBV27 to TRBJ2-5; D remains ambiguous. V was shortened by 0 bases and J by 0 bases, with 8 bases between the two germline ends. The CDR3 has 15 residues. The germline CDR1 and CDR2 sequences are MNHEY and SMNVEV (reference sequence). The CDR3 loop reads CASSLSSAYQETQYF. The CDR3 DNA reads TGTGCCAGCAGTTTATCGTCGGCTTACCAAGAGACCCAGTACTTC.